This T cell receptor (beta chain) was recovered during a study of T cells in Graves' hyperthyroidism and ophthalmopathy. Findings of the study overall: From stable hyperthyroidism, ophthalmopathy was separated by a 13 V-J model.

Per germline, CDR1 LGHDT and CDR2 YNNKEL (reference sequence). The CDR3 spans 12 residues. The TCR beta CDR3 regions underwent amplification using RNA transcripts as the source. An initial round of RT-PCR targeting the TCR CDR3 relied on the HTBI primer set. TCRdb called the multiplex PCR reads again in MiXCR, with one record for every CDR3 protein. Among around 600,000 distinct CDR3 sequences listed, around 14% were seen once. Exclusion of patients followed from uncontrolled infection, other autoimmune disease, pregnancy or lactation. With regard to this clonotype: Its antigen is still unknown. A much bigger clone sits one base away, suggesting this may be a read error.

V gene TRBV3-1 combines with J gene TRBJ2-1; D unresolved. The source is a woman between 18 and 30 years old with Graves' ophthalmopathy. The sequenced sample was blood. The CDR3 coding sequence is TGTGTCAGCAGCCGATACAACAATGAGCAGTTCTTC. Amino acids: CVSSRYNNEQFF.